The present TCR beta chain was sequenced within a study of read filtering for tumor transcriptome and immune sequencing. On the study more broadly: Among patients, roughly 17 were male and 14 female, aged about 45 to 85 (mean around 61). After DNase treatment, RNA was made into whole-transcriptome libraries. TCR-mapped reads were about 4.05 to 11 million with IR-seq versus about 85 to 1,300 with RNA-seq.

From approximately 430 ng of RNA, a library with molecular barcoded alpha/delta and beta/gamma adaptors was made. MiXCR, applied by TCRdb to the reads, yields one record per CDR3 protein. The sample shows approximately 58,000 distinct CDR3 sequences, 20% to 25% of them seen only once. V lost 5 bases and J 5 bases, leaving 15 bases between the germline ends. Germline lookup yields CDR1 MDHEN and CDR2 SYDVKM. This CDR3 is built from 14 residues. The receptor's source is a donor aged 40 or over with multiple myeloma. The chain has TRBV28 and TRBJ2-5; D is ambiguous. The sequencing input was a population of CD138-negative cells sorted from bone marrow. CDR3 loop: CASSSIRAIETQYF. In DNA, the CDR3 is TGTGCCAGCAGTAGTATTCGAGCTATCGAGACCCAGTACTTC.